This T cell receptor beta chain was documented in a study of blood T cell repertoires in COVID-19. Original handling: Reference gene primer amplification in the assay estimated nucleated cell counts. The data were produced by immunoSEQ multiplex PCR, yet TCRdb's version contains in-frame clones alone and is incomplete. That table gives V, J and clone size, and the DNA gave D and trimming. Here the sample spans fewer than 250,000 clones, 70% to 90% being singletons. CDR1 and CDR2 (germline): MNHEY, SVGAGI. J gave up 7 bases and V 2 bases, and 7 bases lay outside the gene matches. This CDR3 region has 14 residues.

V is TRBV6-5 and J is TRBJ1-1; TRBD1 agrees at 7 bases. The clonotype originates from a woman between 45 and 65 years old with acute or convalescent COVID-19. The sample comprised peripheral blood. CDR3 residues: CASSYRGHVIEAFF. CDR3 bases: TGTGCCAGCAGTTACAGGGGGCACGTGATTGAAGCTTTCTTT.